These T cell receptor beta chains were read from a single sample in a study of CD8 T cells in ankylosing spondylitis. TCRdb ran MiXCR on the 5' RACE reads and lists one entry per CDR3 protein. The table lists about 160,000 distinct CDR3 sequences, approximately 9% of them singletons. Material for sequencing was blood, either unsorted or a sorted T cell fraction (not recorded which). These receptors originate from a female donor with ankylosing spondylitis or in good health (not recorded which). Each CDR3 is given with its conserved first and last residue. The order of the fields is D gene, V gene, clone size, CDR3 length, J gene, CDR3 DNA, CDR3 protein. D genes are given only for firm matches. A row's size may be missing; if present it is once, few, many or a size class.

d_call: TRBD1; v_call: TRBV29-1; clone_size: few; cdr3_length: 12; j_call: TRBJ2-1; cdr3_nt: TGCAGCGTTGGCAGGGACAGCAATGAGCAGTTCTTC; cdr3_aa: CSVGRDSNEQFF
d_call: -; v_call: TRBV7-9; clone_size: few; cdr3_length: 12; j_call: TRBJ2-1; cdr3_nt: TGTGCCAGCAGCGGTCTTGGGAGTGAGCAGTTCTTC; cdr3_aa: CASSGLGSEQFF
d_call: TRBD2; v_call: TRBV6-5; clone_size: few; cdr3_length: 14; j_call: TRBJ2-7; cdr3_nt: TGTGCCAGCAGTTACGGACTAGCGGGAGTCGAGCAGTACTTC; cdr3_aa: CASSYGLAGVEQYF
d_call: -; v_call: TRBV6-2/TRBV6-3; clone_size: -; cdr3_length: 16; j_call: TRBJ2-1; cdr3_nt: TGTGCCAGCAGCCCCCCGGACGGTAGCTCCTACAATGAGCAGTTCTTC; cdr3_aa: CASSPPDGSSYNEQFF
d_call: -; v_call: TRBV20-1; clone_size: many; cdr3_length: 10; j_call: TRBJ1-1; cdr3_nt: TGCAGTGCAGTGGAAGAGGAAGCTTTCTTT; cdr3_aa: CSAVEEEAFF
d_call: -; v_call: TRBV7-8; clone_size: many; cdr3_length: 13; j_call: TRBJ1-6; cdr3_nt: TGTGCCAGCAGCTTAGGCCATAATTCACCCCTCCACTTT; cdr3_aa: CASSLGHNSPLHF
d_call: -; v_call: TRBV9; clone_size: few; cdr3_length: 13; j_call: TRBJ2-1; cdr3_nt: TGTGCCAGCAGCAAGGACGAGATCAATGAGCAGTTCTTC; cdr3_aa: CASSKDEINEQFF
d_call: TRBD2; v_call: TRBV11-2; clone_size: -; cdr3_length: 16; j_call: TRBJ2-3; cdr3_nt: TGTGCCAGCAGCTGGTCAGCGGGAGGAACCACAGATACGCAGTATTTT; cdr3_aa: CASSWSAGGTTDTQYF
d_call: TRBD1; v_call: TRBV4-3; clone_size: -; cdr3_length: 17; j_call: TRBJ2-7; cdr3_nt: TGCGCCAGCAGCCAAGATCAGGGACAGCTGAGCTCCTACGAGCAGTACTTC; cdr3_aa: CASSQDQGQLSSYEQYF
d_call: -; v_call: TRBV13; clone_size: -; cdr3_length: 12; j_call: TRBJ2-3; cdr3_nt: TGTGCCAGCAGCTTAAGGGCAGATACGCAGTATTTT; cdr3_aa: CASSLRADTQYF
d_call: -; v_call: TRBV24-1; clone_size: few; cdr3_length: 13; j_call: TRBJ1-1; cdr3_nt: TGTGCCACCAAGTCAGGGTCGAACACTGAAGCTTTCTTT; cdr3_aa: CATKSGSNTEAFF